One and the same sample provided the 27 T cell receptor beta chains below, sequenced in a study of T cell changes during pregnancy in multiple sclerosis. TCRdb's copy holds only in-frame clones and misses some; the assay was immunoSEQ multiplex PCR. The repertoire includes some 57,000 clones, 91% of them detected once, and almost 0.5% sits in the top ten. The sample here was CD4+ T cells from peripheral blood mononuclear cells, taken after pregnancy. The receptor set was obtained from a female donor in good health, enrolled as a control in a pregnancy study.

The rearrangement joins TRBV6-5 to TRBJ1-1, with D perhaps TRBD1 (5 bases). V lost 0 bases and J 6 bases, leaving 8 bases between the germline ends. CDR1 is MNHEY and CDR2 is SVGAGI in the germline V gene. This CDR3 is built from 13 residues. The CDR3 sequence: CASSYSMGPEAFF. The CDR3 DNA reads as TGTGCCAGCAGTTACTCGATGGGGCCTGAAGCTTTCTTT.

The chain carries TRBV18 and TRBJ1-1; no definite D call. Trimming pared 3 bases from V and 5 bases from J, leaving 7 bases between. Germline CDR1 and CDR2: KGHSH and LQKENI. The CDR3 consists of 12 residues. CDR3 residues: CASSPSATEAFF. Here the CDR3 DNA reads TGTGCCAGCTCACCTAGCGCTACTGAAGCTTTCTTT.

The rearrangement uses TRBV15 and TRBJ1-2; no definite D call. The CDR3 extends over 15 amino acids. V was trimmed by 1 base and J by 3 bases, leaving 12 bases between them. Germline CDR1 reads LNHNV; CDR2 reads YYDKDF (reference sequence). As DNA, the CDR3 is TGTGCCACCAGCAGAGGTCCAGGTTTGGACTATGGCTACACCTTC. This translates into CATSRGPGLDYGYTF.

The chain uses TRBV18 and TRBJ1-1; TRBD1 is a possible D gene (5 bases). The CDR3 is 17 residues long. Germline lookup yields CDR1 KGHSH and CDR2 LQKENI. Trimming stripped 8 bases from V and 4 bases from J, with 26 bases between. CDR3 amino acids: CASNSQRPNGGGTEAFF. CDR3 DNA: TGTGCCAGCAACAGCCAACGACCTAACGGCGGGGGCACTGAAGCTTTCTTT. Filled out from reference TRBV18 and TRBJ1-1, the complete variable domain reads NAGVMQNPRHLVRRRGQEARLRCSPMKGHSHVYWYRQLPEEGLKFMVYLQKENIIDESGMPKERFSAEFPKEGPSILRIQQVVRGDSAAYFCASNSQRPNGGGTEAFFGQGTRLTVV.

This clone was recorded once. The chain combines TRBV10-3 with TRBJ1-3; maybe TRBD1 (5 bases). Per germline, CDR1 ENHRY and CDR2 SYGVKD. CDR3 size: 13 residues. V lost 8 bases and J lost 4, with 12 bases in between. The CDR3 region is CAIAGTSGNTIYF. The CDR3 DNA is TGTGCCATCGCTGGGACTTCGGGAAACACCATATATTTT.

This sequence joins TRBV9 and TRBJ2-1; 7 positions agree with TRBD1. Germline trimming cut 0 bases from V and 3 bases from J; bases unmatched to any gene: 6. Germline CDR1 is SGDLS and CDR2 is YYNGEE. This CDR3 is built from 16 residues. The CDR3 bases are TGTGCCAGCAGCGTAGACGACAGGGCGGGCTACAATGAGCAGTTCTTC. Its translation is CASSVDDRAGYNEQFF.

The gene calls are TRBV7-2 and TRBJ2-1; 9 bases agree with TRBD2. With V trimmed by 3 bases and J by 4 bases, 13 bases remained unmatched. Germline V gives CDR1 SGHTA, CDR2 FQGNSA. The CDR3 consists of 18 residues. The CDR3 DNA reads TGTGCCAGCAGCTTTCTTTCCGTGCGGGGGGGACTATACAATGAGCAGTTCTTC. Translating it yields CASSFLSVRGGLYNEQFF.

The chain couples TRBV2 to TRBJ2-3; 7 nucleotides align to TRBD1. CDR3 length equals 14 residues. V lost 8 bases to trimming and J lost 0 bases; unmatched junction nucleotides: 5. Germline V gene data show CDR1 as SNHLY and CDR2 as FYNNEI. The CDR3 DNA follows: TGTGCCAGCCGGACAGGCCGAAGCACAGATACGCAGTATTTT. Translating gives CASRTGRSTDTQYF.

The V gene is TRBV4-3, the J gene TRBJ1-2; D not resolved. There are 13 residues in the CDR3. V was cut by 3 bases and J by 5 bases, with 10 bases left in between. Germline V lookup: CDR1 LGHNA, CDR2 YSLEER. The CDR3 nucleotides are TGCGCCAGCAGCCACCTTGAGGGTTATGGCTACACCTTC. Amino acids: CASSHLEGYGYTF.

This clone showed up just once. The gene calls are TRBV19 and TRBJ2-2, with 15 nucleotides matching TRBD2. The CDR3 contains 18 residues. The trim removed 1 base at V and 1 base at J, leaving 1 base unmatched. Per germline, CDR1 LNHDA and CDR2 SQIVND (reference sequence). The chain's CDR3 is CASSIGGLAGGNTGELFF. In DNA form, the CDR3 reads TGTGCCAGTAGTATAGGGGGACTAGCGGGGGGGAACACCGGGGAGCTGTTTTTT.

The chain recombines TRBV7-9 with TRBJ1-5, with D possibly TRBD1 on 6 matching bases. Trimming took off 8 bases at V and 1 base at J, with 12 bases between the two ends. The CDR3 runs 14 residues. Per the germline V gene, CDR1 is SEHNR and CDR2 is FQNEAQ (reference sequence). This CDR3 is CASQVTGSNQPQHF. The CDR3, as DNA: TGTGCCAGCCAAGTCACAGGGAGCAATCAGCCCCAGCATTTT.

The chain joins TRBV18 to TRBJ1-1; 10 nucleotides agree with TRBD1. Looked up from germline, CDR1 is KGHSH and CDR2 is LQKENI. After removal of 6 bases from V and 5 bases from J, the junction contained 6 bases not matched to a gene. This CDR3 contains 14 residues. The DNA for the CDR3 is TGTGCCAGCTCCCCCGGGACAGGGGTTACTGAAGCTTTCTTT. This sequence encodes CASSPGTGVTEAFF. Combining the CDR3 with reference TRBV18 and TRBJ1-1 gives the whole variable domain NAGVMQNPRHLVRRRGQEARLRCSPMKGHSHVYWYRQLPEEGLKFMVYLQKENIIDESGMPKERFSAEFPKEGPSILRIQQVVRGDSAAYFCASSPGTGVTEAFFGQGTRLTVV.

This chain joins TRBV5-8 and TRBJ2-1; 8 bases are shared with TRBD1. The CDR3 consists of 15 residues. Germline V CDR1 and CDR2: SGHTS, YDEGEE. J gave up 4 bases and V 0 bases, and 3 bases lay outside the gene matches. The CDR3 reads CASSLGTGIYNEQFF. CDR3 in DNA: TGTGCCAGCAGCTTGGGGACAGGGATTTACAATGAGCAGTTCTTC. Full variable domain (outside the CDR3, taken from reference TRBV5-8 and TRBJ2-1): EAGVTQSPTHLIKTRGQQATLRCSPISGHTSVYWYQQALGLGLQFLLWYDEGEERNRGNFPPRFSGRQFPNYSSELNVNALELEDSALYLCASSLGTGIYNEQFFGPGTRLTVL.

The V call is TRBV19, the J call TRBJ1-2; TRBD1 agrees at 7 bases. CDR1 and CDR2 (germline): LNHDA, SQIVND (reference sequence). The CDR3 totals 13 residues. V gave up 2 bases and J gave up 8 bases; unmatched junction bases: 5. CDR3 in DNA: TGTGCCAGTAGTATAAGCAGACAGGGAGGCTACACCTTC. Amino acid sequence: CASSISRQGGYTF.

The chain recombines TRBV19 with TRBJ2-1; TRBD1 agrees at 9 bases. With V trimmed by 4 bases and J by 4 bases, 5 bases remained unmatched. The CDR3 runs to 15 residues. Germline V gene data show CDR1 as LNHDA and CDR2 as SQIVND (reference sequence). The CDR3 nucleotides are TGTGCCAGTAGTAAAGAAGGACAGGGGTACAATGAGCAGTTCTTC. Encoded protein: CASSKEGQGYNEQFF. The full variable domain, with the rest looked up from reference TRBV19 and TRBJ2-1, is DGGITQSPKYLFRKEGQNVTLSCEQNLNHDAMYWYRQDPGQGLRLIYYSQIVNDFQKGDIAEGYSVSREKKESFPLTVTSAQKNPTAFYLCASSKEGQGYNEQFFGPGTRLTVL.

V usage is TRBV10-3 and J usage is TRBJ2-1; TRBD1 matches 10 bases. Germline V gives CDR1 ENHRY, CDR2 SYGVKD. Germline trimming cut 6 bases from V and 7 bases from J; bases unmatched to any gene: 9. The CDR3 has 15 residues. The CDR3 DNA follows: TGTGCCATCAGACCGGGGACAGGGGAGAGGAATGAGCAGTTCTTC. Amino acid sequence: CAIRPGTGERNEQFF.

The chain recombines TRBV11-1 with TRBJ1-1; D gene uncertain. This CDR3 contains 14 residues. The germline V gene has CDR1 SGHAT and CDR2 FQDESV (reference sequence). V shed 5 bases and J shed 1 base, with 11 bases lying between them. CDR3 coding DNA: TGTGCCAGCAGCCCCGGACGGGGGAACACTGAAGCTTTCTTT. This encodes CASSPGRGNTEAFF.

The table lists this clone with a count of one. The rearrangement links TRBV11-3 to TRBJ2-3, with a possible D match to TRBD1 (6 bases). Germline lookup yields CDR1 SGHNT and CDR2 YENEEA. The CDR3 is made up of 14 amino acids. The V end was cut by 9 bases, the J end by 1 base, with 14 bases between. This CDR3 reads CASLGAGGTDTQYF. The CDR3 DNA reads as TGTGCCAGTCTAGGGGCAGGGGGCACAGATACGCAGTATTTT. Supplemented by reference TRBV11-3 and TRBJ2-3, the full variable domain reads EAGVVQSPRYKIIEKKQPVAFWCNPISGHNTLYWYLQNLGQGPELLIRYENEEAVDDSQLPKDRFSAERLKGVDSTLKIQPAELGDSAVYLCASLGAGGTDTQYFGPGTRLTVL.

The chain has TRBV7-2 and TRBJ2-7, with TRBD2 as a possible D gene (5 bases). V lost 6 bases to trimming and J lost 4 bases, with 13 bases between them. The CDR3 contains 13 residues. Germline CDR1 and CDR2: SGHTA and FQGNSA. Here the CDR3 DNA reads TGTGCCAGCAGTGGAGAGGGTTCGTACGAGCAGTACTTC. It is translated as CASSGEGSYEQYF.

This chain links TRBV19 with TRBJ1-4; D is uncertain. This CDR3 is built from 16 residues. With 10 bases removed from V and 5 bases from J, the gap between germline ends came to 23 bases. CDR1 LNHDA and CDR2 SQIVND come from the germline V gene (reference sequence). The CDR3: CATLSNPGSVNEKLFF. In nucleotides, the CDR3 is TGTGCCACCCTCTCAAACCCAGGCTCGGTCAATGAAAAACTGTTTTTT.

V gene TRBV6-1 combines with J gene TRBJ2-5, with D possibly TRBD2 on 6 matching bases. V was trimmed by 4 bases and J by 5 bases, leaving 14 bases between them. The CDR3 covers 14 residues. Germline CDR1 and CDR2: MNHNS and SASEGT. CDR3 protein: CASSGLSGRETQYF. The CDR3 coding sequence is TGTGCCAGCAGTGGACTAAGCGGGCGGGAGACCCAGTACTTC.

V is TRBV5-1 and J is TRBJ1-5; 8 bases align to TRBD1. Germline lookup yields CDR1 SGHRS and CDR2 YFSETQ. The CDR3 runs 16 residues. The ends lost 4 bases at V and 4 bases at J; junction bases unmatched: 10. The CDR3, as DNA: TGCGCCAGCAGCCCTTCCGGGACAGGAGGAAATCAGCCCCAGCATTTT. Translating it yields CASSPSGTGGNQPQHF.

Written as DNA, the CDR3 is TGTGCCAGCAGTCCAGGGGACAGGGGATCGGCTTTCTTT. This translates into CASSPGDRGSAFF. The chain employs TRBV6-5 and TRBJ1-1, with 10 bases matching TRBD1. CDR3 length equals 13 residues. With V trimmed by 5 bases and J by 11 bases, 8 bases remained unmatched. The germline V gene has CDR1 MNHEY and CDR2 SVGAGI.

The chain carries TRBV27 and TRBJ1-1; the match to TRBD1 covers 11 bases. The germline V gene has CDR1 MNHEY and CDR2 SMNVEV (reference sequence). This CDR3 contains 17 residues. With 5 bases clipped from V and 0 bases from J, the junction kept 8 bases outside the gene matches. The CDR3 DNA reads TGTGCCAGCAGTCCTGGACAGGGGGCGTCTATGAACACTGAAGCTTTCTTT. Translating it yields CASSPGQGASMNTEAFF.

The CDR3 nucleotides are TGTGCCAGCTCTGTACAGGAGCTGGACACTGAAGCTTTCTTT. It codes for CASSVQELDTEAFF. This chain uses TRBV18 with TRBJ1-1, with D perhaps TRBD1 (5 bases). Germline V gene data show CDR1 as KGHSH and CDR2 as LQKENI. V lost 6 bases and J 3 bases, leaving 14 bases between the germline ends. The CDR3 extends over 14 amino acids. The full variable domain, rest sourced from reference TRBV18 and TRBJ1-1, is NAGVMQNPRHLVRRRGQEARLRCSPMKGHSHVYWYRQLPEEGLKFMVYLQKENIIDESGMPKERFSAEFPKEGPSILRIQQVVRGDSAAYFCASSVQELDTEAFFGQGTRLTVV.

Remarks on this clone: This specimen includes other DNA sequences encoding the same CDR3. This chain links TRBV7-2 with TRBJ2-3; no clear D. Trimming removed 5 bases from V and 0 bases from J, with 6 bases in between. Germline assignment: CDR1 SGHTA and CDR2 FQGNSA. The CDR3 contains 13 residues. Here the CDR3 DNA reads TGTGCCAGCAGCCTCCCTAGCACAGATACGCAGTATTTT. Protein: CASSLPSTDTQYF.

This sequence joins TRBV18 and TRBJ2-2, with D maybe TRBD1 (5 bases). From germline, CDR1 is KGHSH and CDR2 LQKENI. The CDR3 spans 15 residues. V lost 6 bases, J lost 0 bases, and 11 bases lay in between. The CDR3 bases are TGTGCCAGCTCTTCGACAGCGCCGAACACCGGGGAGCTGTTTTTT. This sequence encodes CASSSTAPNTGELFF.